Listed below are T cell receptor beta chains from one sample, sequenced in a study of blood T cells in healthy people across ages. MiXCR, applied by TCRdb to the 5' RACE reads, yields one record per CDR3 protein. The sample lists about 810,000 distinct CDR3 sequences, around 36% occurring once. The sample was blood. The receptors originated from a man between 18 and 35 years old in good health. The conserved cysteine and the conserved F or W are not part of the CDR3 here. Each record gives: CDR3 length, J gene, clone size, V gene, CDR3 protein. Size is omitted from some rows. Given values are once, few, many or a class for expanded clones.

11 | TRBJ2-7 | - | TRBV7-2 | ASSFDRDYEQY
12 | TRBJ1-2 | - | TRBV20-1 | SARVISKGYGYT
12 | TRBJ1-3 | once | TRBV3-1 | ASSPLQGENRVY
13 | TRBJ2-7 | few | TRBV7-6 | ASSFAGEGPYEQY
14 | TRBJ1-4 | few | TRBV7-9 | ASSYRVVGANEKLF
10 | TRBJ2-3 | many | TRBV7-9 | ASSLIGDTQY
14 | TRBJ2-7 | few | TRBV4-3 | ASSQDSGGGGNEQY
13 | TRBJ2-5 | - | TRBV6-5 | ASSYWDSDYNEQY
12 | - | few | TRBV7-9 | ASQDRVSYNEQY
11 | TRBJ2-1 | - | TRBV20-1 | SSLAGNYNEQF
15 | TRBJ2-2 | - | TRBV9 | AGSVRGGFGNTGELF
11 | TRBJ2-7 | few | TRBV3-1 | ASSQGEPYEQY
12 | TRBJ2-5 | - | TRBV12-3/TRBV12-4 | ASRTGTVKETQY
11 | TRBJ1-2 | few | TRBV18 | ASSPAEENGYT
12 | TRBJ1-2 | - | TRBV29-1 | SVVRQGVDYGYT
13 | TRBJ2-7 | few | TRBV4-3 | ASSQEDRGYYEQY
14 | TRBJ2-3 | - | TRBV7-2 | ASSSRLAGATDTQY
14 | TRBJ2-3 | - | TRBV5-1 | ASSPEAGLSTDTQY
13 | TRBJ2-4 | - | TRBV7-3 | ASSLRGGLADIKY
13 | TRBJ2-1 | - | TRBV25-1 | ASSESTGMKREQF
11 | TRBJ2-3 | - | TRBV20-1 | SARDHSADTQY
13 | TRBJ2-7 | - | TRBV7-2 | ASSLMPRETYEQY
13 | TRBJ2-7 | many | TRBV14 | ASSQDRTGENEQY
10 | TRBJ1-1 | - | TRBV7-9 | ASSPISASAF
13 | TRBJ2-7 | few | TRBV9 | ASSPLGEGGEEQY
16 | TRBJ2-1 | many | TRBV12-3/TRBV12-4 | ASSSLRRDRGRNNEQF